These 29 T cell receptor beta chains came from one sample sequenced in a study of metastatic and nonmetastatic thyroid tumors. TCRdb recomputed clones from the PCR reads via MiXCR. Among about 4,300 clones listed, around 20% were seen once. No patient received treatment before thyroid surgery. Sequences were obtained from tumor tissue. All receptors derive from a male donor with papillary thyroid cancer or a benign thyroid nodule (not recorded which). Some clones in this sample may be carry-over from other donors' samples.

This clone was counted many times. The rearrangement uses TRBV28 and TRBJ1-2, with 7 bases identical to TRBD1. This CDR3 has 15 amino acids. Losses at the gene ends were 5 bases for V and 10 bases for J; bases not matched to a gene: 16. CDR1 is MDHEN, CDR2 SYDVKM, per germline. The CDR3 DNA sequence: TGTGCCAGCAGTGCCATCAGGGGACAGCAGGGGGACTACACCTTC. Encoded protein: CASSAIRGQQGDYTF.

There are many counts of this clone. The chain joins TRBV18 to TRBJ1-3, with D uncertain. With 8 bases removed from V and 1 base from J, the gap between germline ends came to 15 bases. The CDR3 consists of 15 residues. In germline, CDR1 is KGHSH, CDR2 LQKENI. The CDR3 coding sequence is TGTGCCAGCAGGCCCGATGGAGGGTCTGGAAACACCATATATTTT. Residues: CASRPDGGSGNTIYF.

CDR3 in amino acids: CASSPRSGANEQFF. The CDR3 nucleotides read TGTGCCAGCAGCCCGCGATCGGGGGCCAATGAGCAGTTCTTC. The rearrangement links TRBV7-2 to TRBJ2-1; perhaps D is TRBD1 or TRBD2 (6 bases each). CDR1 is SGHTA, CDR2 FQGNSA, per germline. The CDR3 is made up of 14 amino acids. Trimming pared 5 bases from V and 6 bases from J, leaving 14 bases between.

This clone showed up just a few times. V is TRBV6-1 and J is TRBJ1-2; no firm D call. The V gene's germline CDR1 is MNHNS and CDR2 SASEGT. V was pared by 6 bases and J by 3 bases, with 17 bases between. There are 15 residues in the CDR3. DNA for the CDR3: TGTGCCAGCAGGGGCGGTCAGGAGATTTACTATGGCTACACCTTC. Amino acid sequence: CASRGGQEIYYGYTF.

This clone was seen more than once but under ten times. The chain employs TRBV24-1 and TRBJ2-2; D gene ambiguous. Trimming took 9 bases from V and 2 from J, leaving 12 bases between them. From germline, CDR1 is KGHDR and CDR2 SFDVKD. This CDR3 region has 14 residues. As DNA, the CDR3 is TGTGCCACCGGAATCTGGGGAAACACCGGGGAGCTGTTTTTT. Its translation is CATGIWGNTGELFF.

The rearrangement joins TRBV11-1 to TRBJ2-2; D assignment may be TRBD1 or TRBD2 (5 bases each). Germline V gene data show CDR1 as SGHAT and CDR2 as FQDESV (reference sequence). V was trimmed by 5 bases and J by 5 bases, leaving 15 bases between them. The CDR3 spans 15 residues. The CDR3 sequence: CASSHSGPRTGELFF. The CDR3 DNA sequence: TGTGCCAGCAGCCACTCGGGGCCGAGGACCGGGGAGCTGTTTTTT. Combining the CDR3 with reference TRBV11-1 and TRBJ2-2 gives the whole variable domain EAEVAQSPRYKITEKSQAVAFWCDPISGHATLYWYRQILGQGPELLVQFQDESVVDDSQLPKDRFSAERLKGVDSTLKIQPAELGDSAMYLCASSHSGPRTGELFFGEGSRLTVL.

This clone has only a few counts. Written as DNA, the CDR3 is TGTGCCAGCAGCTTGGTCTCCTACGAGCAGTACTTC. Amino acids: CASSLVSYEQYF. The chain combines TRBV7-9 with TRBJ2-7; D remains unclear. The CDR3 length is 12 residues. The V end was cut by 3 bases, the J end by 0 bases, with 3 bases between. Germline assignment: CDR1 SEHNR and CDR2 FQNEAQ (reference sequence).

J is TRBJ2-3 and V is TRBV20-1; 10 bases are shared with TRBD2. CDR3 length: 17 amino acids. Germline V gives CDR1 DFQATT, CDR2 SNEGSKA (reference sequence). V was pared by 2 bases and J by 0 bases, with 8 bases of the junction left unmatched. CDR3 coding DNA: TGCAGTGCTAGAAATAGCGGGAGGTCATCTAGCACAGATACGCAGTATTTT. This gives the protein CSARNSGRSSSTDTQYF.

The CDR3 DNA is TGCGCCAGCAGCCAAGATAGTGGGAGCCAAGAGACCCAGTACTTC. This gives the protein CASSQDSGSQETQYF. The genes are TRBV5-1 and TRBJ2-5, with D possibly TRBD2 on 5 matching bases. The CDR3 runs 15 residues. V dropped 4 bases and J dropped 1 base, with 14 bases sitting between them. Germline V gene data show CDR1 as SGHRS and CDR2 as YFSETQ.

The rearrangement uses TRBV6-1 and TRBJ2-6, with D possibly TRBD1 on 6 matching bases. This CDR3 has 17 residues. Trimming stripped 10 bases from V and 0 bases from J, with 19 bases between. Germline values: CDR1 MNHNS, CDR2 SASEGT. The DNA of the CDR3 is TGTGCCATCTACGACCGGGACACGAGCTCTGGGGCCAACGTCCTGACTTTC. Protein product: CAIYDRDTSSGANVLTF.

This clone was counted ten times or more. This chain connects TRBV5-5 to TRBJ2-7; D is unresolved. Germline V lookup: CDR1 SGHKS, CDR2 YYEKEE (reference sequence). V was clipped by 6 bases and J by 5 bases, with 18 bases between them. The CDR3 extends over 14 amino acids. DNA of the CDR3: TGTGCCAGCAACCAACCCTGGGATCTAGACGAGCAGTACTTC. Translating it yields CASNQPWDLDEQYF.

This chain links TRBV10-3 with TRBJ1-1; D gene uncertain. Germline V CDR1 and CDR2: ENHRY, SYGVKD. The V end was cut by 3 bases, the J end by 10 bases, with 9 bases between. The length of the CDR3 is 11 residues. In DNA form, the CDR3 reads TGTGCCATCAGTGAAGGACTCGGAGCTTTCTTT. This codes for CAISEGLGAFF.

The rearrangement links TRBV5-1 to TRBJ2-7, with 8 bases fitting TRBD2. Trimming cost V 2 bases and J 3 bases; bases outside gene matches: 1. Germline V lookup: CDR1 SGHRS, CDR2 YFSETQ. This CDR3 region has 13 residues. CDR3 residues: CASSFAGGYEQYF. DNA of the CDR3: TGCGCCAGCAGCTTCGCGGGAGGCTACGAGCAGTACTTC.

This clone is medium-sized. V and J are TRBV7-3 and TRBJ2-7, with D perhaps TRBD1 (7 bases). Germline V gene lookup returns CDR1 SGHTA and CDR2 FQGTGA. The CDR3 is 14 residues long. The V end was cut by 5 bases, the J end by 7 bases, with 18 bases between. The CDR3 sequence is CASSPGVTGDEQYF. The CDR3 region has the DNA TGTGCCAGCAGCCCGGGGGTAACAGGGGATGAGCAGTACTTC.

This clone was detected ten times or more. The V and J genes are TRBV12-3 or TRBV12-4 and TRBJ1-5; D uncertain. The CDR3 loop spans 13 amino acids. Trimming pared 4 bases from V and 9 bases from J, leaving 13 bases between. The CDR3 reads CASSSQAQSPQHF. In nucleotides, the CDR3 is TGTGCCAGCAGTTCGCAGGCCCAATCGCCCCAGCATTTT.

This clone was counted only a few times. This chain joins TRBV6-8 and TRBJ2-7; 9 nucleotides line up with TRBD1. The CDR3 is made up of 18 amino acids. Germline trimming cut 3 bases from V and 4 bases from J; bases unmatched to any gene: 16. CDR1 and CDR2 from the germline V gene are MNHGY and SAAAGT. In nucleotides, the CDR3 is TGTGCCAGCAGTTATACCCCGCTCACCGACAGGGGGATATACGAGCAGTACTTC. Translation: CASSYTPLTDRGIYEQYF.

The rearrangement joins TRBV14 to TRBJ1-1; D not certain. The V gene's germline CDR1 is SGHDN and CDR2 FVKESK. Trimming took 7 bases from V and 4 from J, leaving 10 bases between them. CDR3 size: 12 residues. CDR3 in DNA: TGTGCCAGCAAGGGCCGTGGCACTGAAGCTTTCTTT. It encodes CASKGRGTEAFF.

The genes are TRBV6-2 or TRBV6-3 and TRBJ1-2, with D tentatively TRBD1 (5 bases). Germline values: CDR1 MNHEY, CDR2 SVGEGT. CDR3 length equals 15 residues. V was shortened by 6 bases and J by 4 bases, with 18 bases between the two germline ends. This CDR3 reads CASSSGGGTFYGYTF. The CDR3, as DNA: TGTGCCAGCAGCTCAGGCGGCGGGACCTTCTATGGCTACACCTTC.

The chain is built from TRBV6-2 or TRBV6-3 and TRBJ1-1; no firm D call. Germline V lookup: CDR1 MNHEY, CDR2 SVGEGT. V shed 2 bases and J shed 1 base, with 5 bases lying between them. The CDR3 runs to 13 residues. This chain's CDR3 is CASSYPSNTEAFF. The CDR3 DNA reads TGTGCCAGCAGTTACCCTTCGAACACTGAAGCTTTCTTT.

This clone showed up many times. V gene TRBV30 combines with J gene TRBJ2-7; 10 bases are shared with TRBD2. This CDR3 region has 17 residues. Germline lookup yields CDR1 GTSNPN and CDR2 SVGIG (reference sequence). V was clipped by 3 bases and J by 2 bases; unmatched bases: 13. The CDR3 loop is CAWRRAGGLRGAYEQYF. CDR3 in DNA: TGTGCCTGGAGAAGAGCGGGAGGGCTCCGAGGGGCCTACGAGCAGTACTTC.

This chain uses TRBV27 with TRBJ1-4; 12 nucleotides agree with TRBD1. The germline CDR1 and CDR2 sequences are MNHEY and SMNVEV (reference sequence). The CDR3 runs 19 residues. The junction had 12 bases not matched to a gene; V was cut back by 6 bases and J by 1 base. The CDR3 coding sequence is TGTGCCAGCAGACCCCGCGGGACAGGGGGCGTCGGAACTAATGAAAAACTGTTTTTT. Encoded protein: CASRPRGTGGVGTNEKLFF. Complete variable domain (other parts from reference TRBV27 and TRBJ1-4): EAQVTQNPRYLITVTGKKLTVTCSQNMNHEYMSWYRQDPGLGLRQIYYSMNVEVTDKGDVPEGYKVSRKEKRNFPLILESPSPNQTSLYFCASRPRGTGGVGTNEKLFFGSGTQLSVL.

This chain uses TRBV5-8 with TRBJ1-5, with D tentatively TRBD1 (6 bases). The CDR3 extends over 15 amino acids. V lost 3 bases and J 7 bases, leaving 17 bases between the germline ends. Per the germline V gene, CDR1 is SGHTS and CDR2 is YDEGEE. This chain's CDR3 is CASSSQTGWNQPQHF. DNA for the CDR3: TGTGCCAGCAGCTCCCAAACAGGGTGGAACCAGCCCCAGCATTTT.

This clone has ten or more counts. V is TRBV7-2 and J is TRBJ2-5, with a weak D call TRBD2 (5 bases). V lost 0 bases and J lost 5, with 10 bases in between. CDR1 is SGHTA, CDR2 FQGNSA, per germline. There are 14 residues in the CDR3. CDR3 region: CASSLAGVGETQYF. The CDR3 nucleotides read TGTGCCAGCAGCTTAGCGGGAGTCGGGGAGACCCAGTACTTC.

This clone was picked up a small number of times. V is TRBV12-3 or TRBV12-4 and J is TRBJ2-1; 13 bases align to TRBD2. The CDR3 length is 17 residues. The V and J ends lost 5 bases and 4 bases, in that order; junction bases with no gene match: 8. CDR3 nucleotide sequence: TGTGCCAGCAGTCGCCCCGGGACTAGCGGGACATACAATGAGCAGTTCTTC. Residues: CASSRPGTSGTYNEQFF.

This clone counts as medium-sized (0.01 to 0.1%). The DNA of the CDR3 is TGTGCCAGCAGTTATTACAGGGGTCCTTTCTCTGGGGCCAACGTCCTGACTTTC. Translating it yields CASSYYRGPFSGANVLTF. This chain joins TRBV27 and TRBJ2-6, with 7 bases identical to TRBD1. This CDR3 spans 18 amino acids. Germline trimming cut 4 bases from V and 0 bases from J; bases unmatched to any gene: 9. CDR1 is MNHEY, CDR2 SMNVEV, per germline (reference sequence).

This clone is judged medium-sized. This rearrangement joins TRBV10-3 to TRBJ2-3, with D perhaps TRBD1 (5 bases). Germline V gene data show CDR1 as ENHRY and CDR2 as SYGVKD. Trimming stripped 4 bases from V and 1 base from J, with 6 bases between. The CDR3 has 13 residues. Here the CDR3 DNA reads TGTGCCATCAGTGGACAGCGCACAGATACGCAGTATTTT. It translates to CAISGQRTDTQYF.

The chain uses TRBV6-1 and TRBJ2-2; TRBD1 matches at 7 bases. The CDR3 length is 16 residues. V lost 5 bases to trimming and J lost 5 bases; unmatched junction nucleotides: 11. Germline values: CDR1 MNHNS, CDR2 SASEGT. This CDR3 is CASSRQGRSGTGELFF. The CDR3 nucleotides read TGTGCCAGCAGTCGACAGGGACGTTCGGGGACCGGGGAGCTGTTTTTT.

This chain connects TRBV4-1 to TRBJ2-2; D remains ambiguous. This CDR3 is built from 14 residues. In germline, CDR1 is MGHRA, CDR2 YSYEKL. The ends were cut back, 3 bases at V and 5 bases at J, with 10 bases in the middle. The CDR3, as DNA: TGCGCCAGCAGCCAGGCGTCACGGACCGGGGAGCTGTTTTTT. Translating it yields CASSQASRTGELFF.

V and J are TRBV6-1 and TRBJ1-1; 11 bases agree with TRBD1. The CDR3 contains 15 residues. CDR1 is MNHNS and CDR2 is SASEGT in the germline V gene. With V trimmed by 5 bases and J by 0 bases, 2 bases remained unmatched. CDR3 sequence reads: CASSRDRGLNTEAFF. CDR3 sequence (DNA): TGTGCCAGCAGTAGGGACAGGGGGTTGAACACTGAAGCTTTCTTT.